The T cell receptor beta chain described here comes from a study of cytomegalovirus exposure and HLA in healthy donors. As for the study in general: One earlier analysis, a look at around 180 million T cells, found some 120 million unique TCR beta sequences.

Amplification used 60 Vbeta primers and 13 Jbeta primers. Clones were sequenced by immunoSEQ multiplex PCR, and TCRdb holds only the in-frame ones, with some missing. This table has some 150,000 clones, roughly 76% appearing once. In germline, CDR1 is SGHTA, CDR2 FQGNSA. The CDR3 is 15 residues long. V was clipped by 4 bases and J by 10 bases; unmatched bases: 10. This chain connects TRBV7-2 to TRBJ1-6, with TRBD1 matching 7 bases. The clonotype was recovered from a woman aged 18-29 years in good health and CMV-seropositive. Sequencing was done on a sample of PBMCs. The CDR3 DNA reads TGTGCCAGCAGCTACCCGACAGGGTTAGGCTCACCCCTCCACTTT. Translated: CASSYPTGLGSPLHF.